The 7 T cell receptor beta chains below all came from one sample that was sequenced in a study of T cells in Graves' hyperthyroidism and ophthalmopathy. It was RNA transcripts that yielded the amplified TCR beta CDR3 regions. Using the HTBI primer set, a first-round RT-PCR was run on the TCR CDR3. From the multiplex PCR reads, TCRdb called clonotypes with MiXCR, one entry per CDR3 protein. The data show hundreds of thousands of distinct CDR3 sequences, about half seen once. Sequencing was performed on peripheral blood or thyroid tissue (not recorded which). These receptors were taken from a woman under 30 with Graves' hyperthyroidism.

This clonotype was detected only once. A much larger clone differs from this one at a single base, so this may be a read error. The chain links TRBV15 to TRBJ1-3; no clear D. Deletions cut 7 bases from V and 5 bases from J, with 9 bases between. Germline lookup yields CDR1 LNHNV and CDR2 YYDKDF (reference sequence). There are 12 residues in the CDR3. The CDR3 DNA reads TGTGCCACCACCGGGCCGCGAAACACCATATATTTT. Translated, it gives CATTGPRNTIYF.

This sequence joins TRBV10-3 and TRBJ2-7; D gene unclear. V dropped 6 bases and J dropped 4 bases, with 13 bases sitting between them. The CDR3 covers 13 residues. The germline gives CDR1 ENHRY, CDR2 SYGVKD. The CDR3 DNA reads TGTGCCATCAGCCGCCAGGACGGTTACGAGCAGTACTTC. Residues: CAISRQDGYEQYF.

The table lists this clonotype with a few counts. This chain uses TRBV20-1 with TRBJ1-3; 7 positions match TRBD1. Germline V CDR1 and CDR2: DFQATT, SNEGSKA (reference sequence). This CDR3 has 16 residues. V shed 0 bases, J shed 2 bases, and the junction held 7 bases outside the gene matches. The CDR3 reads CSARDGRGLTGNTIYF. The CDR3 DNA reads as TGCAGTGCTAGAGATGGGAGGGGGCTCACTGGAAACACCATATATTTT.

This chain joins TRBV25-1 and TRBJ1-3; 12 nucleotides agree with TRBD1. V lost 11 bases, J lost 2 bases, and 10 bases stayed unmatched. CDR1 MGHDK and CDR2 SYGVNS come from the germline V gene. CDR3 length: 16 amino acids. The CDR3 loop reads CAGGTGGDKTGNTIYF. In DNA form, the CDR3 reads TGTGCCGGGGGGACAGGGGGCGATAAGACTGGAAACACCATATATTTT.

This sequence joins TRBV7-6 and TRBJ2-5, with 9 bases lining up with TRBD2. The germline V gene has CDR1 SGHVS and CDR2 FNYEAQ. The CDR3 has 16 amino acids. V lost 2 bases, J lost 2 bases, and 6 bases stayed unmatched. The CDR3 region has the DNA TGTGCCAGCAGCTTAAGGCTAGCGGGGCGACAAGAGACCCAGTACTTC. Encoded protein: CASSLRLAGRQETQYF. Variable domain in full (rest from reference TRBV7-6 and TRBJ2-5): GAGVSQSPRYKVTKRGQDVALRCDPISGHVSLYWYRQALGQGPEFLTYFNYEAQQDKSGLPNDRFSAERPEGSISTLTIQRTEQRDSAMYRCASSLRLAGRQETQYFGPGTRLLVL.

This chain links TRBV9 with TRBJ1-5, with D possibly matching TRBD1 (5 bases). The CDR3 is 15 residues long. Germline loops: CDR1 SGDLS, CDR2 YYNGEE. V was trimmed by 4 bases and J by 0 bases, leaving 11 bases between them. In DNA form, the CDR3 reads TGTGCCAGCAGCCAGGGCCCAAATAGCAATCAGCCCCAGCATTTT. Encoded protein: CASSQGPNSNQPQHF.

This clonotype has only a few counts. CDR3 DNA sequence: TGTGCCAGCAGCCCTCGGGACTACTCCTACGAGCAGTACTTC. Encoded protein: CASSPRDYSYEQYF. The V and J genes are TRBV25-1 and TRBJ2-7; TRBD2 matches 7 bases. The CDR3 sequence is 14 residues long. Germline V CDR1 and CDR2: MGHDK, SYGVNS. J lost 0 bases, V lost 6 bases, and 5 bases had no gene match.